This T cell receptor beta chain was obtained from a study of OX40 agonist ivuxolimab in advanced cancers. On the study more broadly: Ivuxolimab is an agonistic anti-OX40 (CD134) antibody, and patients were treated with it. About 40% of patients had received prior checkpoint inhibitor therapy.

For this clone: Its antigen remains unidentified.

This CDR3 comprises 11 residues. CDR1 is SQVTM, CDR2 ANQGSEA, per germline. V lost 5 bases and J 4 bases, leaving 5 bases between the germline ends. Study outcomes and limitations: Not determined was the antigen specificity of the expanded peripheral T cells.

Only in-frame clones appear in the TCRdb table, and some are missing; sequencing was by immunoSEQ multiplex PCR. There are fewer than 100,000 clones in the sample; roughly nine tenths occur only once, and 10% to 15% lies in the top ten. This receptor was taken from an adult with an advanced solid tumor such as melanoma, head and neck, liver or kidney cancer. The V gene is TRBV29-1, the J gene TRBJ2-2; D gene unclear. The sequencing here drew on CD4+ or CD8+ T cells sorted from blood, taken in a trial of the OX40 agonist ivuxolimab. The CDR3 region is CSVLGTGELFF. The CDR3 DNA follows: TGCAGCGTTTTAGGCACCGGGGAGCTGTTTTTT.